The 30 T cell receptor beta chains below all came from one sample that was sequenced in a study of control samples from healthy donors and cancer patients. Clones were read by immunoSEQ multiplex PCR, and TCRdb kept only the in-frame ones, dropping some. The sample has roughly 120,000 clones, around 88% seen once. Sequenced sample: blood. The receptors stem from a man between 35 and 55 years old in good health.

CDR3 sequence (DNA): TGTGCCAGCAGCTCTCCGAGGACAGGGCAACACGAGCAGTACTTC. It codes for CASSSPRTGQHEQYF. J is TRBJ2-7 and V is TRBV7-8; 8 nucleotides agree with TRBD1. The CDR3 sequence is 15 residues long. CDR1 and CDR2 from the germline V gene are SGHVS and FQNEAQ. J gave up 5 bases and V 4 bases, and 10 bases lay outside the gene matches.

The chain joins TRBV18 to TRBJ1-2; tentative D call: TRBD1 (5 bases). The germline V and J ends were trimmed by 1 base and 7 bases, with 13 bases remaining between them. Germline-derived CDR1 and CDR2 are KGHSH and LQKENI. The CDR3 has 14 residues. The CDR3 DNA sequence: TGTGCCAGCTCACCACGGGACGCTAGCGGTGGCTACACCTTC. The encoded protein is CASSPRDASGGYTF. Full variable domain (outside the CDR3, taken from reference TRBV18 and TRBJ1-2): NAGVMQNPRHLVRRRGQEARLRCSPMKGHSHVYWYRQLPEEGLKFMVYLQKENIIDESGMPKERFSAEFPKEGPSILRIQQVVRGDSAAYFCASSPRDASGGYTFGSGTRLTVV.

The chain employs TRBV10-3 and TRBJ2-3; D not resolved. Trimming pared 0 bases from V and 8 bases from J, leaving 9 bases between. Germline V gene sequence: CDR1 ENHRY, CDR2 SYGVKD. The CDR3 is made up of 13 amino acids. The CDR3: CAISESGQATQYF. The CDR3 nucleotides are TGTGCCATCAGTGAGTCAGGCCAGGCTACGCAGTATTTT.

The chain employs TRBV21-1 and TRBJ2-3; TRBD1, the table's D call, lacks a check against the DNA. TRBV21-1 is labeled a pseudogene. The CDR3 is 16 amino acids. As DNA, the CDR3 is TGTGCCAGCAGCAAAGCTCCGAGACAGGGGGCAGATACGCAGTATTTT. Its translation: CASSKAPRQGADTQYF.

CDR3 nucleotides: TGCGCCAGCAGCCAAGATCTGGCCAATAGCAATCAGCCCCAGCATTTT. This codes for CASSQDLANSNQPQHF. The V call is TRBV4-3, the J call TRBJ1-5; D is undetermined. CDR1 and CDR2 from the germline V gene are LGHNA and YSLEER. This CDR3 has 16 residues. V lost 0 bases, J lost 0 bases, and 9 bases lay in between.

This clone was found a few times. The chain carries TRBV11-3 and TRBJ1-1; D is perhaps TRBD1 (5 bases). The CDR3 consists of 14 residues. Germline CDR1 and CDR2: SGHNT and YENEEA. Trimming removed 9 bases from V and 1 base from J, with 15 bases in between. DNA of the CDR3: TGTGCCAGAAATCTACAGGTAGAGAACACTGAAGCTTTCTTT. Amino acids: CARNLQVENTEAFF.

The J gene is TRBJ1-4, the V gene TRBV18; D not certain. Per the germline V gene, CDR1 is KGHSH and CDR2 is LQKENI. V shed 4 bases and J shed 0 bases, with 6 bases lying between them. This CDR3 has 14 amino acids. CDR3 in DNA: TGTGCCAGCTCACGAGGATCAACTAATGAAAAACTGTTTTTT. Translation: CASSRGSTNEKLFF.

The chain is built from TRBV19 and TRBJ2-5; D possibly corresponds to TRBD1 (5 bases). V was shortened by 1 base and J by 0 bases, with 9 bases between the two germline ends. Germline loops: CDR1 LNHDA, CDR2 SQIVND (reference sequence). The CDR3 sequence is 15 residues long. CDR3 DNA sequence: TGTGCCAGTAGTATAGGGGCAGGGAACCAAGAGACCCAGTACTTC. Translated: CASSIGAGNQETQYF. Drawing the rest from reference TRBV19 and TRBJ2-5, the complete variable domain is DGGITQSPKYLFRKEGQNVTLSCEQNLNHDAMYWYRQDPGQGLRLIYYSQIVNDFQKGDIAEGYSVSREKKESFPLTVTSAQKNPTAFYLCASSIGAGNQETQYFGPGTRLLVL.

The rearrangement links TRBV6-5 to TRBJ2-3; the D is unclear. Trimming took 6 bases from V and 6 from J, leaving 7 bases between them. CDR3 length equals 11 residues. Looked up from germline, CDR1 is MNHEY and CDR2 is SVGAGI. CDR3 in amino acids: CASRARDTQYF. CDR3 sequence (DNA): TGTGCCAGCAGAGCACGGGATACGCAGTATTTT.

This clone was observed a single time. This rearrangement joins TRBV4-3 to TRBJ2-3; tentatively, D is TRBD1 (5 bases). V was pared by 0 bases and J by 4 bases, with 8 bases between. CDR1 is LGHNA and CDR2 is YSLEER in the germline V gene. The CDR3 spans 14 residues. The CDR3 bases are TGCGCCAGCAGCCAAGACAGGGTTGCAGATACGCAGTATTTT. It specifies CASSQDRVADTQYF.

This chain uses TRBV5-1 with TRBJ2-7; tentatively, D is TRBD1 (5 bases). Germline CDR1 reads SGHRS; CDR2 reads YFSETQ. The CDR3 totals 16 residues. Trimming removed 6 bases from V and 2 bases from J, with 21 bases in between. The CDR3 DNA reads TGCGCCAGCAAGCCAGCTCCGGCCGACAGAACCTACGAGCAGTACTTC. Translating gives CASKPAPADRTYEQYF.

V is TRBV15 and J is TRBJ2-7; D might be TRBD1 (5 bases). The CDR3 has 14 residues. CDR1 LNHNV and CDR2 YYDKDF come from the germline V gene (reference sequence). With 1 base removed from V and 3 bases from J, the gap between germline ends came to 10 bases. CDR3 region: CATSRGTLNYEQYF. CDR3 DNA sequence: TGTGCCACCAGCAGAGGGACACTCAACTACGAGCAGTACTTC.

V gene TRBV19 combines with J gene TRBJ1-3; no reliable D call. V was trimmed by 4 bases and J by 0 bases, leaving 10 bases between them. The CDR3 contains 15 residues. Germline-derived CDR1 and CDR2 are LNHDA and SQIVND (reference sequence). Here the CDR3 reads CASSSTSFSGNTIYF. The DNA for the CDR3 is TGTGCCAGTAGTAGTACCTCATTCTCTGGAAACACCATATATTTT.

The V gene is TRBV5-6, the J gene TRBJ2-7, with unresolved D. CDR3 length equals 11 residues. Germline-derived CDR1 and CDR2 are SGHDT and YYEEEE. The V and J ends lost 3 bases and 1 base respectively, with 2 bases between them. Here the CDR3 DNA reads TGTGCCAGCAGCTCGTCCTACGAGCAGTACTTC. Translating it yields CASSSSYEQYF. The full variable domain, its missing parts supplied by reference TRBV5-6 and TRBJ2-7, is DAGVTQSPTHLIKTRGQQVTLRCSPKSGHDTVSWYQQALGQGPQFIFQYYEEEERQRGNFPDRFSGHQFPNYSSELNVNALLLGDSALYLCASSSSYEQYFGPGTRLTVT.

CDR3 sequence: CASSFDRSSGNTIYF. The CDR3 bases are TGTGCCAGCAGTTTCGACAGGAGCTCTGGAAACACCATATATTTT. This chain joins TRBV6-2 or TRBV6-3 and TRBJ1-3, with D possibly being TRBD1 (6 bases). Looked up from germline, CDR1 is MNHEY and CDR2 is SVGEGT. The CDR3 runs 15 residues. V lost 4 bases and J 0 bases, leaving 10 bases between the germline ends.

V is TRBV18 and J is TRBJ1-1; D unresolved. This CDR3 contains 13 residues. V gave up 1 base and J gave up 1 base, with 4 bases separating them. The germline CDR1 and CDR2 sequences are KGHSH and LQKENI. CDR3 residues: CASSPRQNTEAFF. The CDR3 DNA is TGTGCCAGCTCACCACGACAGAACACTGAAGCTTTCTTT.

The chain joins TRBV7-3 to TRBJ2-5; TRBD2 might be the D (5 bases). Germline V gene sequence: CDR1 SGHTA, CDR2 FQGTGA. The V end was cut by 5 bases, the J end by 3 bases, with 10 bases between. This CDR3 region has 13 residues. The CDR3 DNA sequence: TGTGCCAGCAGCCATGGGCGGGAAGAGACCCAGTACTTC. This sequence encodes CASSHGREETQYF.

Note on this clone: The same CDR3 arises from other DNA sequences in this sample as well. This chain links TRBV7-9 with TRBJ1-2, with D possibly matching TRBD1 (5 bases). V lost 1 base to trimming and J lost 8 bases, with 8 bases between them. The CDR3 has 12 residues. CDR1 SEHNR and CDR2 FQNEAQ come from the germline V gene (reference sequence). CDR3 protein: CASSLVGDGYTF. The CDR3 DNA follows: TGTGCCAGCAGCTTAGTGGGGGACGGCTACACCTTC.

The V call is TRBV2, the J call TRBJ1-5, with 9 bases identical to TRBD1. V lost 6 bases to trimming and J lost 5 bases; unmatched junction nucleotides: 11. The CDR3 totals 16 residues. Germline V gene lookup returns CDR1 SNHLY and CDR2 FYNNEI. CDR3 nucleotides: TGTGCCAGCAGCCCCATTACAGGGGGCGCGGATCAGCCCCAGCATTTT. This encodes CASSPITGGADQPQHF.

The chain has TRBV30 and TRBJ1-3; D ambiguous. Germline V gene sequence: CDR1 GTSNPN, CDR2 SVGIG (reference sequence). The CDR3 is 12 amino acids. Trimming cost V 3 bases and J 2 bases, with 5 bases left between them. CDR3 coding DNA: TGTGCCTGGAGCCCAACTGGAAACACCATATATTTT. It codes for CAWSPTGNTIYF.

This chain uses TRBV28 with TRBJ1-2; 9 bases match TRBD1. V gave up 5 bases and J gave up 5 bases; unmatched junction bases: 9. CDR1 MDHEN and CDR2 SYDVKM come from the germline V gene. The CDR3 covers 15 residues. CDR3 protein: CASSPSPGQGYGYTF. DNA for the CDR3: TGTGCCAGCAGTCCGTCCCCGGGACAGGGTTATGGCTACACCTTC.

The V gene is TRBV7-8, the J gene TRBJ1-1, with 7 nucleotides matching TRBD1. The CDR3 is made up of 13 amino acids. J lost 7 bases, V lost 5 bases, and 7 bases had no gene match. Germline V gives CDR1 SGHVS, CDR2 FQNEAQ. The CDR3 DNA follows: TGTGCCAGCAGCCTGGGACAGTATTATGAAGCTTTCTTT. Encoded protein: CASSLGQYYEAFF.

The genes are TRBV5-6 and TRBJ1-3; TRBD1 might be the D (6 bases). The V and J ends lost 0 bases and 1 base respectively, with 17 bases between them. CDR1 SGHDT and CDR2 YYEEEE come from the germline V gene. The CDR3 totals 18 residues. The CDR3 here is CASSLDRAGALSGNTIYF. In DNA, the CDR3 is TGTGCCAGCAGCTTGGATAGGGCAGGGGCTCTTTCTGGAAACACCATATATTTT.

J is TRBJ1-1 and V is TRBV3-1 (or the pseudogene TRBV3-2); possible D gene TRBD1, 5 bases. Trimming took off 4 bases at V and 7 bases at J, with 19 bases between the two ends. The CDR3 is 15 residues long. The germline V gene has CDR1 LGHDT and CDR2 YNNKEL (reference sequence). Here the CDR3 DNA reads TGTGCCAGCAGCCCTACTGGGGCAGGCCGATTTGAAGCTTTCTTT. As protein: CASSPTGAGRFEAFF.

The rearrangement uses TRBV6-5 and TRBJ2-3; D gene uncertain. CDR3 length equals 15 residues. Germline lookup yields CDR1 MNHEY and CDR2 SVGAGI. V was pared by 3 bases and J by 1 base, with 11 bases between. The CDR3 DNA follows: TGTGCCAGCAGTTATCCCGGTGAGGGCACAGATACGCAGTATTTT. The encoded protein is CASSYPGEGTDTQYF.

Here the CDR3 DNA reads TGTGCCAGCAGCCGATCCGGGACAGGGCCCTATGGCTACACCTTC. It specifies CASSRSGTGPYGYTF. The rearrangement uses TRBV6-5 and TRBJ1-2; 9 nucleotides align to TRBD1. With V trimmed by 6 bases and J by 4 bases, 9 bases remained unmatched. The CDR3 covers 15 residues. Germline CDR1 is MNHEY and CDR2 is SVGAGI.

The genes are TRBV24-1 and TRBJ1-2, with D perhaps TRBD1 (5 bases). The CDR3 contains 13 residues. CDR1 and CDR2 from the germline V gene are KGHDR and SFDVKD. V lost 4 bases and J 6 bases, leaving 11 bases between the germline ends. The CDR3 spells CATSDRDRDGYTF. The CDR3 region has the DNA TGTGCCACCAGTGACCGGGACCGCGATGGCTACACCTTC.

This chain links TRBV19 with TRBJ1-2; 9 nucleotides match TRBD1. Germline V gives CDR1 LNHDA, CDR2 SQIVND (reference sequence). The CDR3 is made up of 15 amino acids. V lost 3 bases and J lost 2; bases outside the gene matches: 4. The CDR3 spells CASSIGGQGNYGYTF. CDR3 in DNA: TGTGCCAGTAGTATTGGGGGACAGGGAAACTATGGCTACACCTTC.

The rearrangement links TRBV5-5 to TRBJ2-7; 7 nucleotides agree with TRBD1. There are 14 residues in the CDR3. Germline CDR1 reads SGHKS; CDR2 reads YYEKEE (reference sequence). The trim removed 6 bases at V and 2 bases at J, leaving 8 bases unmatched. The CDR3 region is CASKGGTQTYEQYF. The DNA of the CDR3 is TGTGCCAGCAAAGGGGGCACTCAGACCTACGAGCAGTACTTC.

This clone appeared a few times. This chain uses TRBV2 with TRBJ1-5, with D maybe TRBD1 (6 bases). Germline loops: CDR1 SNHLY, CDR2 FYNNEI. The V gene lost 4 bases and the J gene lost 2 bases, with 12 bases spanning the gap. This CDR3 has 15 amino acids. The CDR3 region is CASSVTGSGNQPQHF. The CDR3 coding sequence is TGTGCCAGCAGTGTCACAGGGTCTGGCAATCAGCCCCAGCATTTT.